The clone carrying this TCR beta chain was seen only a few times. Its antigen is unidentified. The data are from a study of cytomegalovirus exposure and HLA in healthy donors. For the study at large: Membership in the Caucasian-associated ancestry cluster was found for approximately 85% of 300 to 400 genotyped donors. General observations from the study: Within an earlier analysis, most TCR beta V segments proved productive either about 90% or about 30% of the time. Links to common viral pathogens appeared, in a later analysis, for several of the most significant clusters.

The study ran its PCR with 60 Vbeta and 13 Jbeta primers. Generated by immunoSEQ multiplex PCR, the TCRdb table keeps only in-frame clones and is missing some. This sample has 80,000 or so clones, with around 68% found just once. The CDR3 covers 16 residues. This sequence originates from a man aged 30 to 39 in good health and CMV-seropositive. Input material: PBMCs. This chain joins TRBV21-1 and TRBJ1-1. TRBV21-1 is termed a pseudogene. CDR3 DNA sequence: TGTGCCAGCAGCAAAGATATGGAGGGATCGAACACTGAAGCTTTCTTT. This translates into CASSKDMEGSNTEAFF.